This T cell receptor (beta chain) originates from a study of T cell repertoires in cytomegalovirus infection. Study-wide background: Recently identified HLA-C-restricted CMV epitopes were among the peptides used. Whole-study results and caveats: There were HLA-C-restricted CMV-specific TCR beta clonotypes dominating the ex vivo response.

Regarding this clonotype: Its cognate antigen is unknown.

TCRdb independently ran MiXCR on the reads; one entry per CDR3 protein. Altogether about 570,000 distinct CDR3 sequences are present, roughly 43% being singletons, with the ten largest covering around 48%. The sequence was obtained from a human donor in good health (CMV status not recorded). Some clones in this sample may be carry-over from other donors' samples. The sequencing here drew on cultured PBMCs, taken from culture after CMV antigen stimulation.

CDR3 nucleotide sequence: TGTGCCAGCGACTCCCCCCCGGACAGGGAGTTCGATACGCAGTATTTT. As protein: CASDSPPDREFDTQYF. V usage is TRBV28 and J usage is TRBJ2-3; 8 bases line up with TRBD1. Germline V gene sequence: CDR1 MDHEN, CDR2 SYDVKM. This CDR3 is 16 amino acids long. The ends lost 8 bases at V and 6 bases at J; junction bases unmatched: 16.